This T cell receptor (beta chain) emerged from a study of PD-L1 blockade in urothelial cancer. Looking at the study overall: The study started patients on atezolizumab in about 2014, giving 1,200 mg intravenously every 3 weeks.

Each PCR reaction had synthetic TCR analog templates spiked into it. The table came from immunoSEQ multiplex PCR; TCRdb's copy has only in-frame clones and leaves some out. Of 85,000 to 130,000 clones in the sample, about 91% were seen once. On this clone: The antigen remains undetermined.

General study results and limits: Pretreatment blood TCR clonality under the median forecast improved survival.

Germline CDR1 and CDR2: MNHNY and SVGAGI (reference sequence). This CDR3 is 14 amino acids long. V lost 3 bases and J 3 bases, leaving 9 bases between the germline ends. The sequencing here drew on PBMCs, taken around atezolizumab (anti-PD-L1) treatment. The receptor's source is a woman older than 75 with urothelial cancer. J is TRBJ1-5 and V is TRBV6-6; D uncertain. DNA for the CDR3: TGTGCCAGCAGTTATAAACACACCAATCAGCCCCAGCATTTT. Amino acids: CASSYKHTNQPQHF.